This T cell receptor (beta chain) is drawn from a study of blood T cell repertoires in COVID-19. The wider study: The United States, Italy and Spain supplied acute and convalescent COVID-19 samples.

Sequencing used immunoSEQ multiplex PCR; TCRdb keeps in-frame clones, though not all of them. The data show around 71,000 clones, about 89% seen once. This clone was detected only once. The CDR3 spans 15 residues. Deletions cut 1 base from V and 5 bases from J, with 15 bases between. Germline V gives CDR1 SGHRS, CDR2 YFSETQ. Input material: peripheral blood. The chain has TRBV5-1 and TRBJ2-5; a possible D gene is TRBD2 (5 bases). The origin of this receptor is a woman aged 55-70 years with acute or convalescent COVID-19. CDR3 coding DNA: TGCGCCAGCAGCTTGCAGCTGGCTAGCAGCGAGACCCAGTACTTC. It is translated as CASSLQLASSETQYF.